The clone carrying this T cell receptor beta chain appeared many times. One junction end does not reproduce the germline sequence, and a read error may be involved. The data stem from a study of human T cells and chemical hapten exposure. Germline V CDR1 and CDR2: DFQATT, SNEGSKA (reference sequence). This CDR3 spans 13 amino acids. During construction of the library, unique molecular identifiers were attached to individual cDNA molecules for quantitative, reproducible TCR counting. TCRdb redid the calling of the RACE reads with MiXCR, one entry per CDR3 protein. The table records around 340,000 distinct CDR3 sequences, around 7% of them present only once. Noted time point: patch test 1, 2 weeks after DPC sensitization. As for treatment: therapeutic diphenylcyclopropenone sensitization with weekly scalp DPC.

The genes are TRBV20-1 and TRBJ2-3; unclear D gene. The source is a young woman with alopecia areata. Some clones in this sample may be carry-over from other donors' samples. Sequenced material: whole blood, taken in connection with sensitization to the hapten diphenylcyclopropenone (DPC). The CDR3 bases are TGCAGTGCGAGAGCCCAGATCACAGATACGCAGTATTTT. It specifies CSARAQITDTQYF.